A single T cell receptor (beta chain) is shown here with its context. Its antigen is not identified. Germline CDR1 and CDR2: LGHNA and YNFKEQ. CDR3 size: 14 residues. The V gene end was trimmed by 8 bases and the J gene end by 5 bases; junction bases not matched to a gene: 5. This sample stems from a study of cytomegalovirus exposure and HLA in healthy donors. Study summary: The platform used for the approximately 120 validation repertoires matched that of the approximately 640 first-cohort repertoires, a later analysis reported.

Method: immunoSEQ multiplex PCR; TCRdb's copy keeps in-frame clones and lacks some. The sample lists about 240,000 clones, around 88% occurring once. Study results and caveats: The study listed roughly 160 cytomegalovirus-associated TCR beta chains. Among TCR sequences, most were rare, though some public TCRs appeared in many donors.

The clonotype comes from a woman aged 25 to 39 in good health and CMV-seropositive. The V call is TRBV4-2, the J call TRBJ2-7; 14 bases line up with TRBD2. The specimen was PBMCs. DNA of the CDR3: TGTGCCAGCGGCGGGACTAGCGGGGGTCACGAGCAGTACTTC. Its protein product is CASGGTSGGHEQYF.